This is a list of T cell receptor beta chains from one sample in a study of metastatic and nonmetastatic thyroid tumors. With MiXCR, TCRdb called clones anew from the PCR reads. The sample has roughly 15,000 clones, almost 35% seen once. The sample consisted of tumor tissue. The origin of the receptors is a female donor with papillary thyroid cancer or a benign thyroid nodule (not recorded which). Some clones in this sample may be carry-over from other donors' samples. The CDR3 runs from the conserved cysteine through the conserved F or W. D genes are given only for firm matches. Clone size is stated in some rows and not others, as once, few, many or a class when expanded.

j_call v_call clone_size d_call cdr3_aa cdr3_nt
TRBJ2-5 TRBV24-1 medium-sized TRBD2 CATSDFSLAGAQETQYF TGTGCCACCAGTGATTTTAGCCTAGCGGGGGCCCAAGAGACCCAGTACTTC
TRBJ2-7 TRBV5-1 NA NA CASSEGPGMSSDEQYF TGCGCCAGCAGCGAAGGTCCGGGGATGAGTTCGGACGAGCAGTACTTC
TRBJ1-5 TRBV5-6 many TRBD1 CASSLGTGGSNQPQHF TGTGCCAGCAGCTTGGGGACAGGGGGCAGCAATCAGCCCCAGCATTTT
TRBJ1-1 TRBV20-1 many NA CSARTDRIAQNTEAFF TGCAGTGCTAGAACCGACAGGATTGCCCAAAACACTGAAGCTTTCTTT
TRBJ2-2 TRBV25-1 few NA CASSAQDIANTGELVF TGTGCCAGCAGTGCCCAGGACATTGCGAACACCGGGGAGCTGGTTTTT
TRBJ2-7 TRBV27 large NA CASSSGASRYEQYF TGTGCCAGCAGTTCAGGGGCCTCGAGGTACGAGCAGTACTTC
TRBJ2-2 TRBV30 NA NA CAWTGTGTAGELFF TGTGCCTGGACCGGAACAGGGACCGCCGGGGAGCTGTTTTTT
TRBJ1-1 TRBV20-1 NA NA CSASPVMNTEAFF TGCAGTGCTAGTCCGGTTATGAACACTGAAGCTTTCTTT
TRBJ2-1 TRBV27 few TRBD2 CASAWTGGNVQLF TGTGCCAGCGCCTGGACGGGGGGAAATGTGCAGCTCTTC
TRBJ1-6 TRBV19 NA NA CASRDRQFVGNSPLHF TGTGCCAGCCGCGACAGACAATTCGTTGGGAATTCACCCCTCCACTTT
TRBJ2-5 TRBV28 medium-sized TRBD1 CASTQRQGVGETQYF TGTGCCAGCACCCAGCGACAGGGGGTGGGAGAGACCCAGTACTTC
TRBJ2-7 TRBV5-1 NA TRBD1 CASSFRDRGAYEQYF TGCGCCAGCAGCTTCCGGGACAGGGGCGCCTACGAGCAGTACTTC
TRBJ2-7 TRBV7-8 NA TRBD2 CASSDVAGDVYEQYF TGTGCCAGCAGCGACGTAGCGGGAGACGTCTACGAGCAGTACTTC
TRBJ2-3 TRBV3-1 NA TRBD2 CASSLGLAGSSTDTQYF TGTGCCAGCAGCCTGGGACTAGCGGGATCTAGCACAGATACGCAGTATTTT
TRBJ2-1 TRBV11-1 once TRBD2 CASSQTSGGPYNEQFF TGTGCCAGCAGCCAGACTAGCGGGGGACCCTACAATGAGCAGTTCTTC
TRBJ2-2 TRBV6-5 NA NA CASLRGGELFF TGTGCCAGCCTCCGAGGCGGGGAGCTGTTTTTT
TRBJ2-3 TRBV7-3 many NA CASSLNQGGRDTQYF TGTGCCAGCAGCTTAAATCAGGGTGGGCGAGATACGCAGTATTTT
TRBJ2-1 TRBV15 NA TRBD2 CATSKAQTSAGVWYNEQFF TGTGCCACCAGCAAAGCCCAAACTAGCGCGGGAGTGTGGTACAATGAGCAGTTCTTC
TRBJ1-6 TRBV28 few NA CASQPDPRSPLHF TGTGCCAGCCAGCCAGACCCAAGGTCACCCCTCCACTTT
TRBJ2-2 TRBV11-3 medium-sized NA CASSLGRGRGSTGELFF TGTGCCAGCAGCTTAGGAAGGGGGCGGGGGAGCACCGGGGAGCTGTTTTTT
TRBJ1-3 TRBV6-2/TRBV6-3 NA NA CASIQDSGNTIYF TGTGCCAGCATCCAGGACTCTGGAAACACCATATATTTT
TRBJ1-4 TRBV20-1 NA NA CSARQRRARNDKLCF TGCAGTGCTAGACAGAGACGGGCGAGGAATGATAAACTCTGTTTT
TRBJ1-4 TRBV4-1 many NA CASSQVKGIEKLFF TGCGCCAGCAGCCAAGTTAAAGGGATTGAAAAACTGTTTTTT
TRBJ1-1 TRBV28 NA NA CASVPQVLPREAFF TGTGCCAGCGTCCCACAGGTTCTACCCCGGGAAGCTTTCTTT
TRBJ2-3 TRBV6-1 NA NA CASSIGSTDTQYF TGTGCCAGCTCCATCGGAAGCACAGATACGCAGTATTTT
TRBJ2-3 TRBV5-6 many NA CASIPTPPTPTDTQYF TGTGCCAGCATCCCCACCCCCCCCACACCCACAGATACGCAGTATTTT
TRBJ1-4 TRBV20-1 medium-sized NA CSALQSTNEKLFF TGCAGTGCTCTACAGTCAACTAATGAAAAACTGTTTTTT
TRBJ2-7 TRBV11-2 NA TRBD2 CASSLPGLASGEQYF TGTGCCAGCAGCTTACCGGGACTAGCGTCGGGCGAGCAGTACTTC
TRBJ2-7 TRBV4-2 few TRBD2 CASSQESAGVEEQYF TGTGCCAGCAGCCAAGAGTCAGCGGGAGTTGAAGAGCAGTACTTC
TRBJ2-1 TRBV3-1 NA TRBD2 CASRSRGGRNYNEQFF TGTGCCAGCAGGTCGAGGGGCGGGAGGAATTACAATGAGCAGTTCTTC
TRBJ2-5 TRBV20-1 many NA CSAIFGGKKETQYF TGCAGTGCTATTTTCGGGGGAAAAAAAGAGACCCAGTACTTC
TRBJ1-4 TRBV30 NA NA CAWSSNEKLFF TGTGCCTGGTCGAGTAATGAAAAACTGTTTTTT
TRBJ2-7 TRBV20-1 NA TRBD2 CSARNLTSGVYEQYF TGCAGTGCTAGAAATTTGACTAGCGGTGTCTACGAGCAGTACTTC
TRBJ1-2 TRBV13 medium-sized NA CASSLEGGLPYGYTF TGTGCCAGCAGCTTAGAAGGTGGTCTGCCTTATGGCTACACCTTC
TRBJ1-5 TRBV7-2 NA TRBD1 CASSLYQGEQPQHF TGTGCCAGCAGCTTATACCAGGGGGAACAGCCCCAGCATTTT
TRBJ2-3 TRBV20-1 many TRBD2 CSARGLAGSTDTQYF TGCAGTGCTAGAGGACTAGCGGGGAGCACAGATACGCAGTATTTT
TRBJ1-2 TRBV10-3 many TRBD1 CAIRDRDYGYTF TGTGCCATCAGAGACAGGGACTATGGCTACACCTTC
TRBJ2-1 TRBV27 NA TRBD2 CASSLLGLAGQREQFF TGTGCCAGCAGTTTACTGGGACTAGCGGGTCAACGGGAGCAGTTCTTC
TRBJ1-2 TRBV24-1 NA NA CATSDSSDAGAFYGYTF TGTGCCACCAGTGATTCTAGTGACGCCGGGGCCTTTTATGGCTACACCTTC
TRBJ1-5 TRBV12-3/TRBV12-4 many NA CASSLVAEKNQPQHF TGTGCCAGCAGTTTGGTCGCAGAAAAAAATCAGCCCCAGCATTTT
TRBJ2-7 TRBV11-2 NA TRBD2 CASSSGGTYEQYF TGTGCCAGCAGCTCCGGGGGGACCTACGAGCAGTACTTC
TRBJ1-4 TRBV6-6 few NA CASSYGGSNEKLFF TGTGCCAGCAGTTACGGGGGGAGTAATGAAAAACTGTTTTTT
TRBJ1-1 TRBV5-1 many NA CASSSNPGLGEAFF TGCGCCAGCAGCTCAAATCCGGGACTCGGGGAAGCTTTCTTT
TRBJ2-2 TRBV7-6 NA NA CASSAEAPRDRHYTGELFF TGTGCCAGCAGCGCCGAGGCACCGAGAGACAGGCATTACACCGGGGAGCTGTTTTTT
TRBJ2-1 TRBV7-2 NA NA CASSRGGARNEQFF TGTGCCAGCAGCAGAGGTGGGGCCCGCAATGAGCAGTTCTTC
TRBJ1-5 TRBV6-1 few NA CASSPPGHRDQPQHF TGTGCCAGCAGTCCCCCGGGACACCGGGATCAGCCCCAGCATTTT
TRBJ1-2 TRBV5-1 NA NA CASSLSTKIYGYTF TGCGCCAGCAGCTTGAGTACCAAGATCTATGGCTACACCTTC
TRBJ2-7 TRBV5-1 many NA CASNPPGHTYEQYF TGCGCCAGCAACCCCCCCGGACACACCTACGAGCAGTACTTC
TRBJ2-1 TRBV5-1 NA NA CASSLSDRRYYIEQFF TGCGCCAGCAGCCTATCAGACAGGAGATACTACATTGAGCAGTTCTTC
TRBJ1-2 TRBV12-3/TRBV12-4 NA NA CASSKTVFGFTF TGTGCCAGCAGTAAGACAGTCTTTGGCTTCACCTTC
TRBJ2-7 TRBV5-1 NA NA CASSSRTEQRTYEQYF TGCGCCAGCAGCTCCCGGACGGAACAAAGAACCTACGAGCAGTACTTC
TRBJ1-5 TRBV7-2 NA NA CASSLTVNQPQHF TGTGCCAGCAGCTTGACGGTGAATCAGCCCCAGCATTTT
TRBJ2-7 TRBV18 many NA CASSPGTYRGGEQYF TGTGCCAGCTCCCCCGGGACCTACAGGGGGGGCGAGCAGTACTTC
TRBJ2-3 TRBV9 many TRBD2 CASSVEATSGGADTQYF TGTGCCAGCAGCGTAGAAGCGACTAGCGGGGGGGCAGATACGCAGTATTTT
TRBJ2-5 TRBV6-2/TRBV6-3 few TRBD2 CASRPGLAARTQYF TGTGCCAGCAGGCCGGGACTAGCGGCTAGGACCCAGTACTTC
TRBJ1-6 TRBV4-2 NA NA CASSQEGGSSYNSPLHF TGTGCCAGCAGCCAAGAAGGGGGGAGCTCCTATAATTCACCCCTCCACTTT
TRBJ2-1 TRBV7-2 medium-sized NA CASSLGPQGEQFF TGTGCCAGCAGCTTAGGACCCCAGGGTGAGCAGTTCTTC
TRBJ2-3 TRBV6-4 many TRBD2 CASSDSSGGTDTQYF TGTGCCAGCAGTGACTCTAGCGGGGGCACAGATACGCAGTATTTT
TRBJ2-4 TRBV5-1 NA NA CASSTGVGPKNIQYF TGCGCCAGCAGCACGGGTGTAGGCCCCAAAAACATTCAGTACTTC
TRBJ2-7 TRBV30 few TRBD1 CAWSRTGGVSGRAYYEQYF TGTGCCTGGAGTCGGACAGGGGGCGTTAGTGGGCGGGCATACTACGAGCAGTACTTC